This T cell receptor beta chain was recorded in a study of blood T cell repertoires in COVID-19. There are a few counts of this clone. The CDR3 is 14 amino acids. Per germline, CDR1 LGHNA and CDR2 YNFKEQ. Trimming took 4 bases from V and 5 from J; bases not matched to a gene: 4. Sequencing used immunoSEQ multiplex PCR; TCRdb keeps in-frame clones, though not all of them. The repertoire holds fewer than 150,000 clones, less than 90% seen once, with 18% in the top ten. Material: PBMCs or T cells enriched from blood (not recorded which). The chain joins TRBV4-2 to TRBJ1-5; 8 bases agree with TRBD1. This receptor was taken from a man younger than 40 who had recovered from COVID-19. The CDR3 reads CASSPSDRDQPQHF. CDR3 nucleotides: TGTGCCAGCAGCCCTTCGGACAGGGATCAGCCCCAGCATTTT.